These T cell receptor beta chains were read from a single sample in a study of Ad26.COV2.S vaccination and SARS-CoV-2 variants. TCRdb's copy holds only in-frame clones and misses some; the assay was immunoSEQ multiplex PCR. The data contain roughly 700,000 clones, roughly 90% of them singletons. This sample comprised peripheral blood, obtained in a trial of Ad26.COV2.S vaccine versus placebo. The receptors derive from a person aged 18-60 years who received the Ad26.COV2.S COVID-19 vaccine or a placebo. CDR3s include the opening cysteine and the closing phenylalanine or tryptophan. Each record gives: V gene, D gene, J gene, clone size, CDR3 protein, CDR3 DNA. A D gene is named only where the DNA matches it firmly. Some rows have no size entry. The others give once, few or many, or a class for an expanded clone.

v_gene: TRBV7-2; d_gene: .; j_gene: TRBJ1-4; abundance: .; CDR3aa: CASSYQGPNEKLFF; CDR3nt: TGTGCCAGCAGCTATCAGGGCCCTAATGAAAAACTGTTTTTT
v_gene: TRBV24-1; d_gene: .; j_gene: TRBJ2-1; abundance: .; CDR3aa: CATSGNRNNEQFF; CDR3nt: TGTGCCACCAGTGGAAACCGAAACAATGAGCAGTTCTTC
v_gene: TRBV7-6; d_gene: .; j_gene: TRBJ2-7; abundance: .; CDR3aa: CASSSGQSYEQYF; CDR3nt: TGTGCCAGCAGCTCCGGACAGTCTTACGAGCAGTACTTC
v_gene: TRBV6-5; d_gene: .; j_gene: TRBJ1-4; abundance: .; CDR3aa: CASRGVATNEKLFF; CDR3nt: TGTGCCAGCAGGGGCGTTGCAACTAATGAAAAACTGTTTTTT
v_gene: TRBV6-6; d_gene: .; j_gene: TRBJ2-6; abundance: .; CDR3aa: CASSQQAPGANVLTF; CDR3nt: TGTGCCAGCAGCCAGCAGGCCCCTGGGGCCAACGTCCTGACTTTC
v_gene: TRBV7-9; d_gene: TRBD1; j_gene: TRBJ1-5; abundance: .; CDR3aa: CASSLFRTGGDQPQHF; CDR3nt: TGTGCCAGCAGCCTATTCCGGACAGGGGGCGATCAGCCCCAGCATTTT
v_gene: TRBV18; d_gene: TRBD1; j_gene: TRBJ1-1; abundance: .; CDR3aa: CASSPLRAGGLNTEAFF; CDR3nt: TGTGCCAGCTCACCACTTCGGGCAGGGGGGCTGAACACTGAAGCTTTCTTT
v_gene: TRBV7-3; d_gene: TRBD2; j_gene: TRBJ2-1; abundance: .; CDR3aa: CASSLQRGAGNEQFF; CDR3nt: TGTGCCAGCAGCCTACAGCGGGGGGCTGGCAATGAGCAGTTCTTC
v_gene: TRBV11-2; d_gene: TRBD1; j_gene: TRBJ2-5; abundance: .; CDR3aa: CASSPRGRETQYF; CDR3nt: TGTGCCAGCAGTCCCAGGGGGCGGGAGACCCAGTACTTC
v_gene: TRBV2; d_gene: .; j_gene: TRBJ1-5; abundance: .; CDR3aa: CASSATWGSPAGQPQHF; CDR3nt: TGTGCCAGCAGCGCAACATGGGGCAGTCCAGCAGGCCAGCCCCAGCATTTT
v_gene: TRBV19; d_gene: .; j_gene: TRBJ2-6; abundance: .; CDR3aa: CASSILTGRSGANVLTF; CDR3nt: TGTGCCAGTAGTATCCTGACAGGGAGGTCTGGGGCCAACGTCCTGACTTTC
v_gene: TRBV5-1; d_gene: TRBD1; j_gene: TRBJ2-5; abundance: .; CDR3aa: CASSLHGTDYQETQYF; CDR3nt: TGCGCCAGCAGCCTCCACGGGACAGATTACCAAGAGACCCAGTACTTC
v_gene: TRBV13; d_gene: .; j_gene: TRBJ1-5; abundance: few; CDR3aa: CASSLGGGKPQHF; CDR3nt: TGTGCCAGCAGCTTAGGGGGGGGGAAGCCCCAGCATTTT
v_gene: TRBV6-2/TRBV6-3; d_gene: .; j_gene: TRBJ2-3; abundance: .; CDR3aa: CASSSPGRTDTQYF; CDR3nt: TGTGCCAGCAGTTCTCCGGGCCGCACAGATACGCAGTATTTT
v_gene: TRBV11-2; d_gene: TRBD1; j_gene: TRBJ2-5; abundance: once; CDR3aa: CASSLDGPLQGAQETQYF; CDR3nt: TGTGCCAGCAGCTTAGATGGCCCCTTACAGGGGGCCCAAGAGACCCAGTACTTC
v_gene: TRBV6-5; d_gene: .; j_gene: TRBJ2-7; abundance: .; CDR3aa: CASSYSQRSGAYEQYF; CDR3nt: TGTGCCAGCAGTTACTCCCAACGGTCCGGAGCCTACGAGCAGTACTTC
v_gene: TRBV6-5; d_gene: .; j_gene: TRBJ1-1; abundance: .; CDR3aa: CASSPTLPRSTEAFF; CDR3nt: TGTGCCAGCAGTCCTACCCTCCCACGTAGCACTGAAGCTTTCTTT
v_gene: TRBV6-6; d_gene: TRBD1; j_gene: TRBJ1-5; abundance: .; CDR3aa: CASSQHDRDSNQPQHF; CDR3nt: TGTGCCAGCAGTCAACATGACAGGGATAGCAATCAGCCCCAGCATTTT
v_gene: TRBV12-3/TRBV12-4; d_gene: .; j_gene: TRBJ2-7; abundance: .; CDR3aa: CASSLGDHYEQYF; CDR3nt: TGTGCCAGCAGTTTAGGGGACCACTACGAGCAGTACTTC
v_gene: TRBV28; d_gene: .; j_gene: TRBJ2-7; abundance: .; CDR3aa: CASSTSRRQYF; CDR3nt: TGTGCCAGCAGCACCTCTCGGCGGCAGTACTTC
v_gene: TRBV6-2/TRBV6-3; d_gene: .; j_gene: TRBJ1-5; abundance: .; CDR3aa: CASSYGQNPGSPPLHF; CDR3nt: TGTGCCAGCAGTTACGGGCAAAATCCCGGGTCCCCTCCCCTGCATTTT
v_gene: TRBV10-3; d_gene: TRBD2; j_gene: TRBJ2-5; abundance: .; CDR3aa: CAIRASGGRETQYF; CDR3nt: TGTGCCATCAGGGCTAGCGGGGGACGGGAGACCCAGTACTTC
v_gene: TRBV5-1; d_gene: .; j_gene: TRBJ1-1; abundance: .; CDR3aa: CASSLGPGAGAVAFF; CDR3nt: TGCGCCAGCAGCTTGGGGCCGGGGGCCGGAGCAGTAGCTTTCTTT
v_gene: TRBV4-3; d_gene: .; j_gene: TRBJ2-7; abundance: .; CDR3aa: CASSQEQAPHYEQYF; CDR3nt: TGCGCCAGCAGCCAAGAACAGGCACCCCACTACGAGCAGTACTTC
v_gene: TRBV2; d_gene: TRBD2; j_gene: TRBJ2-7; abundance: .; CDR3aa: CASTPQRTSGYEQYF; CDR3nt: TGTGCCAGCACTCCTCAGAGGACTAGCGGATACGAGCAGTACTTC
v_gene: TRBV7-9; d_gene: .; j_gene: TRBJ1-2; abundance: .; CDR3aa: CASSSTGRKAYGYTF; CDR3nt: TGTGCCAGCAGCTCAACAGGGAGGAAGGCCTATGGCTACACCTTC
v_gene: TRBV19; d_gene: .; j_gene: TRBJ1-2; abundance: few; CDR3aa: CASSTAGRDYGYTF; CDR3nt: TGTGCCAGTAGTACGGCGGGGCGTGACTATGGCTACACCTTC
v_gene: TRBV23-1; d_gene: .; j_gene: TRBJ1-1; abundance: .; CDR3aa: CASNLQIPGNTEAFF; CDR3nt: TGCGCCAGCAACCTACAGATACCCGGGAACACTGAAGCTTTCTTT
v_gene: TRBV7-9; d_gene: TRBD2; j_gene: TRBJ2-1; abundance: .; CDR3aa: CASNSRAAGLDHNEQFF; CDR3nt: TGTGCCAGCAACTCTAGGGCAGCCGGACTAGACCACAATGAGCAGTTCTTC
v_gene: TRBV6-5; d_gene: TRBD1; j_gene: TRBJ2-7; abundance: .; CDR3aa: CASIEFGTATYEQYF; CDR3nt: TGTGCCAGCATCGAATTCGGGACAGCCACGTACGAGCAGTACTTC
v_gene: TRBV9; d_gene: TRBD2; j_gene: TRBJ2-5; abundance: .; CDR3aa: CASSPSGTRVQYF; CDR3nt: TGTGCCAGCAGCCCCTCCGGGACTAGAGTTCAGTACTTC
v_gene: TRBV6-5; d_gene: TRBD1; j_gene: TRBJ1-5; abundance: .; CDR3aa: CAGRQGWNQPQHF; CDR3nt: TGTGCCGGACGACAGGGGTGGAATCAGCCCCAGCATTTT
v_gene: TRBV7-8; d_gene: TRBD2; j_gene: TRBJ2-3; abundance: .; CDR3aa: CASSLVVAGGIADTQYF; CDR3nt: TGTGCCAGCAGCTTAGTAGTAGCGGGGGGAATAGCAGATACGCAGTATTTT
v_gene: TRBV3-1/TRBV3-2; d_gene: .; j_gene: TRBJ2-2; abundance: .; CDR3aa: CASSQGQGIGTGELFF; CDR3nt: TGTGCCAGCAGCCAAGGTCAGGGTATAGGCACCGGGGAGCTGTTTTTT